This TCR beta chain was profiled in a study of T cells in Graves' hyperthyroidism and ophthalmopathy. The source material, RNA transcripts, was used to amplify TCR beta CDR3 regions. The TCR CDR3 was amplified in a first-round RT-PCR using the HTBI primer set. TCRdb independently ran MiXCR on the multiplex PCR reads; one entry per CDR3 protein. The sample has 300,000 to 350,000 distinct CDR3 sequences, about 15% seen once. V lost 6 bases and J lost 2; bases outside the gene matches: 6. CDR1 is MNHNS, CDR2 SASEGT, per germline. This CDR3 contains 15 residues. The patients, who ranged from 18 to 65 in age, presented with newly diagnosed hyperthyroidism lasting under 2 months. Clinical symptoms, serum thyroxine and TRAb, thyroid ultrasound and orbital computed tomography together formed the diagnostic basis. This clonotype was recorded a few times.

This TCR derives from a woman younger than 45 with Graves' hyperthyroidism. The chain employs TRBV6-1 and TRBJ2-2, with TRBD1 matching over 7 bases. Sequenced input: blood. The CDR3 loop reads CASRSQGTNTGELFF. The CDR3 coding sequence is TGTGCCAGCAGATCACAGGGGACCAACACCGGGGAGCTGTTTTTT.